This record concerns one T cell receptor (beta chain) sequence. Its antigen is as yet unknown. This record comes from a study of shared clonotypes between healthy human individuals. Study in general: Three plates were used per donor for CD4 naive, three for CD4 memory, two for CD8 naive and one for CD8 memory. Regarding the study as a whole: Larger estimated richness was generally seen in naive subsets than in memory subsets. Represented genetic and exposure-history diversity was restricted by having few donors.

The CDR3 is made up of 14 amino acids. The germline V and J ends were trimmed by 2 bases and 4 bases, with 11 bases remaining between them. Germline loops: CDR1 MNHNY, CDR2 SVGAGI (reference sequence). Clones were read by immunoSEQ multiplex PCR, and TCRdb kept only the in-frame ones, dropping some. In the table there are approximately 940,000 clones, roughly 72% of which are singletons. The gene calls are TRBV6-6 and TRBJ1-2; D possibly corresponds to TRBD1 (6 bases). The sequenced material came from memory CD4+ T cells sorted from blood. The subset here: CD45RA-negative fraction. This clonotype was obtained from a man younger than 35 in good health. CDR3 amino acids: CASSYPGQAYGYTF. Here the CDR3 DNA reads TGTGCCAGCAGTTACCCGGGACAAGCCTATGGCTACACCTTC.